These T cell receptor beta chains were read from a single sample in a study of T-cell reconstitution after alpha-beta-depleted transplantation in children. TCRdb re-analysed the PCR reads in MiXCR, keeping a single row per CDR3 protein. The sample yields around 580,000 distinct CDR3 sequences, around 27% seen once. The source was PBMCs, collected before TCRalphabeta/CD19-depleted stem cell transplant. These receptors came from a boy younger than two with Wiskott-Aldrich syndrome, due to receive a stem cell transplant. Both conserved end residues are part of each CDR3. Each record gives: clone size, J gene, CDR3 length, V gene, D gene, CDR3 protein, CDR3 DNA. A D gene is named only where the DNA matches it firmly. Clone sizes are given selectively: once, few, many, or a class where the clone is expanded.

>NA|TRBJ2-5|13|TRBV20-1|TRBD2
CCFRTSVQETQYF
TGCTGCTTTCGGACTAGCGTCCAAGAGACCCAGTACTTC
>few|TRBJ2-2|17|TRBV7-9|TRBD2
CASSLPRAGGPSGELFF
TGTGCCAGCAGCTTACCGAGAGCGGGAGGGCCATCCGGGGAGCTGTTTTTT
>NA|TRBJ1-2|14|TRBV6-1|TRBD1
CASSRGQGTYGYTF
TGTGCCAGCAGCCGGGGACAGGGAACCTATGGCTACACCTTC
>few|TRBJ2-4|14|TRBV4-1|NA
CASSQARDINIQYF
TGCGCCAGCAGCCAAGCTAGGGATATAAACATTCAGTACTTC
>NA|TRBJ2-1|13|TRBV7-6|NA
CASSSLATDEQFF
TGTGCCAGCAGCTCACTAGCTACGGATGAGCAGTTCTTC
>NA|TRBJ1-1|14|TRBV9|TRBD1
CASSPGGAGTEAFF
TGTGCCAGCAGCCCAGGGGGCGCGGGCACTGAAGCTTTCTTT
>NA|TRBJ1-2|15|TRBV18|TRBD1
CASSRNRDSIYGYTF
TGTGCCAGCTCACGAAATCGGGACAGCATCTATGGCTACACCTTC
>few|TRBJ2-2|14|TRBV29-1|TRBD2
CSVRSGPLSGELFF
TGCAGCGTCCGTAGCGGGCCCCTCTCCGGGGAGCTGTTTTTT
>few|TRBJ2-1|16|TRBV3-1|NA
CASSPFRDYLDNEQFF
TGTGCCAGCAGCCCGTTCCGAGACTACCTTGACAATGAGCAGTTCTTC
>NA|TRBJ1-1|14|TRBV11-2|NA
CASSLKQGTPGAFF
TGTGCCAGCAGCCTCAAACAGGGTACCCCGGGAGCTTTCTTT
>NA|TRBJ2-5|15|TRBV6-2/TRBV6-3|TRBD2
CASSINSGSQETQYF
TGTGCCAGCAGCATCAATAGCGGGAGTCAAGAGACCCAGTACTTC
>once|TRBJ2-1|18|TRBV3-1|NA
CASSQALAPGGSYNEQFF
TGTGCCAGCAGCCAAGCCTTAGCACCTGGCGGCTCCTACAATGAGCAGTTCTTC
>NA|TRBJ2-5|14|TRBV5-6|NA
CASSLATGEGGQYF
TGTGCCAGCAGCTTGGCCACCGGGGAGGGGGGCCAGTACTTC
>few|TRBJ2-7|15|TRBV20-1|TRBD2
CSASSGLAIKNEQYF
TGCAGTGCTTCCTCGGGACTAGCGATCAAAAACGAGCAGTACTTC
>NA|TRBJ2-1|17|TRBV11-2|TRBD2
CASSLEFRLAGSNEQFF
TGTGCCAGCAGCTTAGAGTTCCGACTAGCGGGAAGCAATGAGCAGTTCTTC